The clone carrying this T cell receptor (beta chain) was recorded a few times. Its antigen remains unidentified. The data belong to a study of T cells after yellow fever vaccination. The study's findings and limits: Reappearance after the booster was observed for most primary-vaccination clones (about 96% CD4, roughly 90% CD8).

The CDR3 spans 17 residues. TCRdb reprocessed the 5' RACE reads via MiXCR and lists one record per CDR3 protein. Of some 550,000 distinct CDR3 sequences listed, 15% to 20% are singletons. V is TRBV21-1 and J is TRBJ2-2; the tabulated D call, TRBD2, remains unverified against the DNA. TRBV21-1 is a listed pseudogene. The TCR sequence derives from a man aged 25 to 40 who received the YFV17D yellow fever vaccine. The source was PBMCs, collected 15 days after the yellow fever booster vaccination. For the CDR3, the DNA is TGTGCCAGCAGCATAAAAGTAGGGAGTGGAGGCACCGGGGAGCTGTTTTTT. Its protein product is CASSIKVGSGGTGELFF.